Following are 8 T cell receptor beta chains from one sample sequenced in a study of blood T cell repertoires in COVID-19. This table comes from immunoSEQ multiplex PCR, and its TCRdb copy is limited to in-frame clones, with some not included. This sample has 300,000 or so clones; approximately 92% occur once, and the top ten carry roughly 1.1%. Sequenced sample: PBMCs or T cells enriched from blood (not recorded which). The origin of the receptors is a woman in her twenties or thirties who had recovered from COVID-19.

The rearrangement links TRBV4-2 to TRBJ2-3; 9 bases line up with TRBD2. The CDR3 loop spans 18 amino acids. Unmatched junction bases numbered 13, after V lost 4 bases and J lost 2 bases. The V gene's germline CDR1 is LGHNA and CDR2 YNFKEQ. CDR3 sequence: CASSPRRGASGITDTQYF. The DNA for the CDR3 is TGTGCCAGCAGCCCACGAAGAGGGGCTAGCGGGATCACAGATACGCAGTATTTT.

The V call is TRBV2, the J call TRBJ2-7, with 9 bases that match TRBD1. Germline-derived CDR1 and CDR2 are SNHLY and FYNNEI. The CDR3 extends over 15 amino acids. J lost 4 bases, V lost 4 bases, and 8 bases had no gene match. CDR3 nucleotide sequence: TGTGCCAGCAGTGTTGAGGGGACAGGGTTTTACGAGCAGTACTTC. As protein: CASSVEGTGFYEQYF.

The chain is built from TRBV18 and TRBJ2-1; 7 bases are a match to TRBD1. CDR3 length equals 14 residues. Trimming took 4 bases from V and 2 from J; bases not matched to a gene: 2. Germline-derived CDR1 and CDR2 are KGHSH and LQKENI. Here the CDR3 reads CASSRGQTYNEQFF. The CDR3 region has the DNA TGTGCCAGCTCACGGGGACAGACCTACAATGAGCAGTTCTTC.

The V gene is TRBV5-1, the J gene TRBJ1-4; D gene uncertain. The V gene lost 4 bases and the J gene lost 4 bases, with 11 bases spanning the gap. The CDR3 has 14 amino acids. Germline CDR1 reads SGHRS; CDR2 reads YFSETQ. The CDR3 bases are TGCGCCAGCAGCCCCACAGCCCTTAATGAAAAACTGTTTTTT. Translating gives CASSPTALNEKLFF. Complete variable domain (other parts from reference TRBV5-1 and TRBJ1-4): KAGVTQTPRYLIKTRGQQVTLSCSPISGHRSVSWYQQTPGQGLQFLFEYFSETQRNKGNFPGRFSGRQFSNSRSEMNVSTLELGDSALYLCASSPTALNEKLFFGSGTQLSVL.

The chain combines TRBV19 with TRBJ1-5; D remains ambiguous. Germline V gene sequence: CDR1 LNHDA, CDR2 SQIVND (reference sequence). The CDR3 has 16 amino acids. Between the trimmed V and J ends, which lost 3 bases and 4 bases, there was a span of 16 bases. As DNA, the CDR3 is TGTGCCAGTAGTATTCTGGGAGCAGGTGAAAATCAGCCCCAGCATTTT. Protein: CASSILGAGENQPQHF.

J is TRBJ1-3 and V is TRBV7-9; D unclear. Trimming took off 6 bases at V and 4 bases at J, with 7 bases between the two ends. Germline V gene lookup returns CDR1 SEHNR and CDR2 FQNEAQ (reference sequence). The CDR3 consists of 12 residues. The CDR3 coding sequence is TGTGCCAGCAGTTCACTAGGAAACACCATATATTTT. Its protein is CASSSLGNTIYF. Together with reference TRBV7-9 and TRBJ1-3, the CDR3 gives the full variable domain: DTGVSQNPRHKITKRGQNVTFRCDPISEHNRLYWYRQTLGQGPEFLTYFQNEAQLEKSRLLSDRFSAERPKGSFSTLEIQRTEQGDSAMYLCASSSLGNTIYFGEGSWLTVV.

The chain recombines TRBV6-5 with TRBJ2-1, with D maybe TRBD2 (5 bases). The CDR3 is 15 residues long. Trimming took 7 bases from V and 0 from J, leaving 13 bases between them. The germline CDR1 and CDR2 sequences are MNHEY and SVGAGI. This CDR3 is CASNPPGFSYNEQFF. DNA for the CDR3: TGTGCCAGCAACCCTCCGGGGTTCTCCTACAATGAGCAGTTCTTC.

The gene calls are TRBV18 and TRBJ2-7, with D unresolved. Trimming took off 0 bases at V and 0 bases at J, with 6 bases between the two ends. The CDR3 consists of 14 residues. Germline V gene data show CDR1 as KGHSH and CDR2 as LQKENI. As DNA, the CDR3 is TGTGCCAGCTCACCACCTAGTTTCTCCTACGAGCAGTACTTC. It codes for CASSPPSFSYEQYF.